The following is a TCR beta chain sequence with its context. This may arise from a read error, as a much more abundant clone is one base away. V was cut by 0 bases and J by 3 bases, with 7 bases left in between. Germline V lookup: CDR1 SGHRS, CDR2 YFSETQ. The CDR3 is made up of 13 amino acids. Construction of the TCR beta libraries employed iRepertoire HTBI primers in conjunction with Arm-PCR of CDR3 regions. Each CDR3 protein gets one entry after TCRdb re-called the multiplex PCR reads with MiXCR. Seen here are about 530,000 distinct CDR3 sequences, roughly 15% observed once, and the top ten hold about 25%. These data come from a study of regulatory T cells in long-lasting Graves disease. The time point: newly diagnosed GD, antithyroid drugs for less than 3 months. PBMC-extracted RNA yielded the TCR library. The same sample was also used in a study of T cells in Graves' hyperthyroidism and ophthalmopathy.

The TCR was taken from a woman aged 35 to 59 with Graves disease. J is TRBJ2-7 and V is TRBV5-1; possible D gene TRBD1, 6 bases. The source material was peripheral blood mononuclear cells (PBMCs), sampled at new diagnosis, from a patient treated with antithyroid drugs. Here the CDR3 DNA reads TGCGCCAGCAGCTTGGGGGACAACTACGAGCAGTACTTC. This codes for CASSLGDNYEQYF.